This record covers a single T cell receptor beta chain. The antigen remains unidentified. The protocol was immunoSEQ multiplex PCR, while the TCRdb copy is restricted to in-frame clones and leaves out a portion. This sample carries about 66,000 clones, 60% to 85% of them seen once, and the ten largest clones take under 4.5%. This record belongs to a study of T cell responses to AZD1222 COVID-19 vaccine. Deletions cut 6 bases from V and 3 bases from J, with 10 bases between. This CDR3 spans 13 amino acids. Germline V gives CDR1 MNHEY, CDR2 SMNVEV (reference sequence). Notes on the study in general: Clonal diversity may have been underestimated, and the donors were mostly white British, with more females than males.

The TCR comes from an adult who received the AZD1222 COVID-19 vaccine. The chain couples TRBV27 to TRBJ2-3; D unclear. Sequenced material: peripheral blood, taken 28 days after the second AZD1222 dose. The CDR3 is CASSRTATDTQYF. The DNA of the CDR3 is TGTGCCAGCAGCCGGACCGCGACAGATACGCAGTATTTT.